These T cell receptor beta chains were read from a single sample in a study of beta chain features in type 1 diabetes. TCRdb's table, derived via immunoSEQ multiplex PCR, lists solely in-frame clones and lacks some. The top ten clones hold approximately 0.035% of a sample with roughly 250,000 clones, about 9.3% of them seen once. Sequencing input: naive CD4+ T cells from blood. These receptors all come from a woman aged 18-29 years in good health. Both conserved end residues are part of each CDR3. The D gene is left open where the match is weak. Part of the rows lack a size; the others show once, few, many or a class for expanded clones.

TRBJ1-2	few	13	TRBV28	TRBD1	TGTGCCAGCAGTCGGGACAGCCGCTATGGCTACACCTTC	CASSRDSRYGYTF
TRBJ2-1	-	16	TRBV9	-	TGTGCCAGCAGCGTAGCCCCAGGGAGGACCTACAATGAGCAGTTCTTC	CASSVAPGRTYNEQFF
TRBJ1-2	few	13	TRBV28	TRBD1	TGTGCCAGCAGTCCAGGGGGAGGCTATGGCTACACCTTC	CASSPGGGYGYTF
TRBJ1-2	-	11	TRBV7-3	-	TGTGCCAGCGGATCGGGCGGGGGCTACACCTTC	CASGSGGGYTF
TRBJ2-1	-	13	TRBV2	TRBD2	TGTGCCAGCAGTGGACTAGCGGGAGGTGAGCAGTTCTTC	CASSGLAGGEQFF
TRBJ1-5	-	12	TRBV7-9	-	TGTGCCAGCAGCTTAGAAGCGATGCCCCAGCATTTT	CASSLEAMPQHF
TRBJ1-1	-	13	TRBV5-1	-	TGCGCCAGCAGGCCCGGGGGGTCGACTGAAGCTTTCTTT	CASRPGGSTEAFF
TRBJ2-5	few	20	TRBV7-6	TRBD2	TGTGCCAGCAGCTTAGCGGGGGGGTTGCTAGCGGGAGGTGGTCAAGAGACCCAGTACTTC	CASSLAGGLLAGGGQETQYF
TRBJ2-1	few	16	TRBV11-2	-	TGTGCCAGCAGCCCAGAGGGGGGGCCCTCCTACAATGAGCAGTTCTTC	CASSPEGGPSYNEQFF
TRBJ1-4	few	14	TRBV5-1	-	TGCGCCAGCAGGGGCGTTGCAACTAATGAAAAACTGTTTTTT	CASRGVATNEKLFF
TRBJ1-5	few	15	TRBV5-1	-	TGCGCCAGCAGCTTGGGACTAGATAGCAATCAGCCCCAGCATTTT	CASSLGLDSNQPQHF
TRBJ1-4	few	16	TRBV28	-	TGTGCCAGCAGTAGGGGGACAATAACGGGCAATGTAAAACTGTTTTTT	CASSRGTITGNVKLFF
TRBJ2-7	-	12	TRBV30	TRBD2	TGTGCCTGGAGTGTACGGGGGGTCGAGCAGTACTTC	CAWSVRGVEQYF
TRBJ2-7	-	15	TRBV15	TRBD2	TGTGCCACCAGCAGAGACCCGGGACTAGGCCACGAGCAGTACTTC	CATSRDPGLGHEQYF
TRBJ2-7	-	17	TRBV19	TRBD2	TGTGCCAGTATGGGCCTAGGTGGAGCGGGGCCCGCCTACGAGCAGTACTTC	CASMGLGGAGPAYEQYF
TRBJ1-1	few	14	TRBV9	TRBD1	TGTGCCAGCAGCGTAGGACAGGGAAGGACTGAAGCTTTCTTT	CASSVGQGRTEAFF
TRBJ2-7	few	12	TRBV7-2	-	TGTGCCAGCAGCTTAAACAGCTACGAGCAGTACTTC	CASSLNSYEQYF
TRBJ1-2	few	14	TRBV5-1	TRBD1	TGCGCCAGCAGCGCCTCGACAGGGGACTATGGCTACACCTTC	CASSASTGDYGYTF
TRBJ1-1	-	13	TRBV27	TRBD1	TGTGCCAGCAGCGGACAGGGGAACACTGAAGCTTTCTTT	CASSGQGNTEAFF
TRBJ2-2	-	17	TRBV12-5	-	TGTGCTAGTGGTTTGGTACGAGGAGGAGGCGACACCGGGGAGCTGTTTTTT	CASGLVRGGGDTGELFF
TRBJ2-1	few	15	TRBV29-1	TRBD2	TGCAGCGTTGAAGGGGGCGGGAGGAAGGGCGATGAGCAGTTCTTC	CSVEGGGRKGDEQFF
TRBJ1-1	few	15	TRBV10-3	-	TGTGCCATCAGCCATTCGACAGGTCTGAACACTGAAGCTTTCTTT	CAISHSTGLNTEAFF
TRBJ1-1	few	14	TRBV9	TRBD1	TGTGCCAGCAGCCGGGACAGGGGAGGCACTGAAGCTTTCTTT	CASSRDRGGTEAFF
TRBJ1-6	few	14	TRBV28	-	TGTGCCAGCAGTTTAAACAGGGATAATTCACCCCTCCACTTT	CASSLNRDNSPLHF
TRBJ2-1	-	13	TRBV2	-	TGTGCCAGCAATCTAGCGCGGGAATCGGAGCAGTTCTTC	CASNLARESEQFF
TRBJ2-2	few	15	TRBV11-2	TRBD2	TGTGCCAGCAGTGGAAGCGGGAGTAGCCCCGGGGAGCTGTTTTTT	CASSGSGSSPGELFF
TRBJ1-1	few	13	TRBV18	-	TGTGCCAGCACCTCGACAGTGGGGACTGAAGCTTTCTTT	CASTSTVGTEAFF
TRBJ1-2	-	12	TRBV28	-	TGTGCCAGCAGTTTAGCCAGCTATGGCTACACCTTC	CASSLASYGYTF
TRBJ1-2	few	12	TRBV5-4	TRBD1	TGTGCCAGCAGCCTCCGACAGGGTGGCTACACCTTC	CASSLRQGGYTF
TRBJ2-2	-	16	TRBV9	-	TGTGCCAGCAGCTCTCGTTCTAGCTCCGACACCGGGGAGCTGTTTTTT	CASSSRSSSDTGELFF
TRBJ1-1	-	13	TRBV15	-	TGTGCCACCAGCAGAGATCCTACTTCGGAAGCTTTCTTT	CATSRDPTSEAFF
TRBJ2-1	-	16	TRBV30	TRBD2	TGTGCCTGGAGTGACCGACTAGCGGGAGTGGGGAATGAGCAGTTCTTC	CAWSDRLAGVGNEQFF
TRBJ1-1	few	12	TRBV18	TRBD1	TGTGCCAGCTCACCGGGGACAGCTGAAGCTTTCTTT	CASSPGTAEAFF
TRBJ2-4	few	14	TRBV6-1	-	TGTGCCAGCAGTGAAAGGGGTAAATGGAACATTCAGTACTTC	CASSERGKWNIQYF
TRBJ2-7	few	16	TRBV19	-	TGTGCCAGTAGTGAGGCAGCCAGGGTCGGCTCCTACGAGCAGTACTTC	CASSEAARVGSYEQYF
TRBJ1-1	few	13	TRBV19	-	TGTGCCAGTAGACCACAGGGGAACACTGAAGCTTTCTTT	CASRPQGNTEAFF
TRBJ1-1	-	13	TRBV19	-	TGTGCCACACAGGTTAGGGTGGGAACTGAAGCTTTCTTT	CATQVRVGTEAFF
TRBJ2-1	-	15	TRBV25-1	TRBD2	TGTGCCAGCAGTGGTGCCGGGACTAGCGGGAATGAGCAGTTCTTC	CASSGAGTSGNEQFF
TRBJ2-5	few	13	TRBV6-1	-	TGTGCCAGCAGTGCGAAGGGGCCGGAGACCCAGTACTTC	CASSAKGPETQYF
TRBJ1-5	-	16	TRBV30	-	TGTGCCTGGAGTCATACAGGATCCCATAGCAATCAGCCCCAGCATTTT	CAWSHTGSHSNQPQHF
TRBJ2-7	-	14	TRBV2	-	TGTGCCAGCAGGAGACACGCGATCTCCTACGAGCAGTACTTC	CASRRHAISYEQYF
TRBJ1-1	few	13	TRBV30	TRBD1	TGTGCCCTACAGGGACAGGGTTTTACTGAAGCTTTCTTT	CALQGQGFTEAFF
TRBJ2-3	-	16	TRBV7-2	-	TGTGCCAGCAGCTTTGTTGTTTGGGGCGAGACAGATACGCAGTATTTT	CASSFVVWGETDTQYF
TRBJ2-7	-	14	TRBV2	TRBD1	TGTGCCAGCAGCCGTGAAGCAGGGGGATCGGTGCAGTACTTC	CASSREAGGSVQYF
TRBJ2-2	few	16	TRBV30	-	TGTGCCTGGAGTGTTTGGGTTCCTAGGCTCCCCGGGGAGCTGTTTTTT	CAWSVWVPRLPGELFF
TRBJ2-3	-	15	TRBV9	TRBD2	TGTGCCAGCAGCACGACCGGACTAGCCTCAGATACGCAGTATTTT	CASSTTGLASDTQYF
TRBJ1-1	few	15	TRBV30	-	TGTGCCTGGAGGCCGGGACACGGAATGAACACTGAAGCTTTCTTT	CAWRPGHGMNTEAFF
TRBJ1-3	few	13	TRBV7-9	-	TGTGCCAGCCAATTCGGGAGTGGAAACACCATATATTTT	CASQFGSGNTIYF
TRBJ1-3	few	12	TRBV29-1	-	TGCAGCGCTGACACAACTGGAAACACCATATATTTT	CSADTTGNTIYF
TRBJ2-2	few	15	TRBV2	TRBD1	TGTGCCAGCAGGGAGACAGGGGTTGGCGCCGGGGAGCTGTTTTTT	CASRETGVGAGELFF